The subject of this entry is one TCR beta chain. These data originate in a study of blood T cell repertoires in COVID-19. Turning to the study itself: The study drew acute and convalescent COVID-19 samples from the United States, Italy and Spain. From T cells, B-cell-depleted T cells, or PBMCs came the material, which was cDNA or gDNA.

The authors' processing: Amplification of reference gene primers was used by the study to estimate nucleated cell counts. The assay was immunoSEQ multiplex PCR, and TCRdb's table has in-frame clones only and misses some. Clonal size and the V and J genes are those of that table, whereas D and trimming came from the DNA. The sample shows fewer than 40,000 clones, 80% to 90% of them seen only once. The CDR3 length is 14 residues. Trimming took off 0 bases at V and 3 bases at J, with 9 bases between the two ends. CDR1 and CDR2 (germline): LGHNA, YNFKEQ. The chain carries TRBV4-2 and TRBJ2-7; D remains ambiguous. The source of this sequence is an elderly man with acute or convalescent COVID-19. Sequenced material: peripheral blood. The CDR3 bases are TGTGCCAGCAGCCAAGATCAGGCAGACTACGAGCAGTACTTC. It yields the protein CASSQDQADYEQYF.